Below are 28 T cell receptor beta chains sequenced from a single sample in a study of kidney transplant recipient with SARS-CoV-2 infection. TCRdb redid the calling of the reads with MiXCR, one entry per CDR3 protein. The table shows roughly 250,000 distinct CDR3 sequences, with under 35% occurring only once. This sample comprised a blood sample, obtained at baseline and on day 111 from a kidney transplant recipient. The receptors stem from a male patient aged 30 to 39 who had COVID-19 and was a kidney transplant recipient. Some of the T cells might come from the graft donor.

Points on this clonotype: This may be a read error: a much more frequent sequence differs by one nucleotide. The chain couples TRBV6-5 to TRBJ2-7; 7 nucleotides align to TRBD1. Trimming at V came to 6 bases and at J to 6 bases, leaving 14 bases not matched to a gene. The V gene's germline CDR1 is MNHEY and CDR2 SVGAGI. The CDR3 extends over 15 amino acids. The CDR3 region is CASRTERQGRSEQYV. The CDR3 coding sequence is TGTGCCAGCAGAACCGAAAGACAGGGTCGGTCCGAGCAGTACGTC.

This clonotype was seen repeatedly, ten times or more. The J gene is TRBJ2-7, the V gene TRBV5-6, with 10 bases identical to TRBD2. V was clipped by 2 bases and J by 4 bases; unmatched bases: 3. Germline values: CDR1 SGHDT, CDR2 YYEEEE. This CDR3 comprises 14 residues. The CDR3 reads CASSFASGRYEQYF. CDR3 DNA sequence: TGTGCCAGCAGCTTCGCTAGCGGGAGATACGAGCAGTACTTC.

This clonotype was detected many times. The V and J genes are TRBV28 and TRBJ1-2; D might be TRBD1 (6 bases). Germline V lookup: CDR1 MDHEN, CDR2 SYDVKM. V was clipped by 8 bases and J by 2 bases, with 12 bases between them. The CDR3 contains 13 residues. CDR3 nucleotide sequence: TGTGCCAGCTTGGACAGAGCAAACTATGGCTACACCTTC. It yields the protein CASLDRANYGYTF.

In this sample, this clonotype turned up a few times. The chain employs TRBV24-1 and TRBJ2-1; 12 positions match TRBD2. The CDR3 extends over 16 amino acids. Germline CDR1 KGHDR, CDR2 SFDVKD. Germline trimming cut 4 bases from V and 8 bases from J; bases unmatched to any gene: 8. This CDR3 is CATSDPSGRVDDEQFF. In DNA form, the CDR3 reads TGTGCCACCAGTGACCCTAGCGGGAGGGTAGACGATGAGCAGTTCTTC.

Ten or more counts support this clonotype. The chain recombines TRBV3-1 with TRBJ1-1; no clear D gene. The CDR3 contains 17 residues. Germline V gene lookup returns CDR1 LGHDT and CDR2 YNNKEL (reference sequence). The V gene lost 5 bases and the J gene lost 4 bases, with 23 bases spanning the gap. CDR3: CASSGFFPISIRTEAFF. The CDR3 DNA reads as TGTGCCAGCAGCGGATTTTTTCCCATTTCAATTCGCACTGAAGCTTTCTTT.

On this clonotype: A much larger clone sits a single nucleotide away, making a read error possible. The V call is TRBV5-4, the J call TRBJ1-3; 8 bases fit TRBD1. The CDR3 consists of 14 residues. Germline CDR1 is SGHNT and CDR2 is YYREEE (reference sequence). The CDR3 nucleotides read TGTGCCAGCAGCAGAGGGACAGGAGGAAGCACCATATATTTT. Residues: CASSRGTGGSTIYF. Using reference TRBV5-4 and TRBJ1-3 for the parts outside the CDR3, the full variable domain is ETGVTQSPTHLIKTRGQQVTLRCSSQSGHNTVSWYQQALGQGPQFIFQYYREEENGRGNFPPRFSGLQFPNYSSELNVNALELDDSALYLCASSRGTGGSTIYFGEGSWLTVV.

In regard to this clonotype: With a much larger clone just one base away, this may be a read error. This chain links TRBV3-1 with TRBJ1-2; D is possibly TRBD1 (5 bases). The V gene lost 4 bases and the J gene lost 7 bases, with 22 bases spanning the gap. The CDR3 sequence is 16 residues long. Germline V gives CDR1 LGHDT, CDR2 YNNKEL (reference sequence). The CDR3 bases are TGTGCCAGCAGCCCGAGTTTTGATAGGGGCCATCCTGGCTACACCTTC. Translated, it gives CASSPSFDRGHPGYTF.

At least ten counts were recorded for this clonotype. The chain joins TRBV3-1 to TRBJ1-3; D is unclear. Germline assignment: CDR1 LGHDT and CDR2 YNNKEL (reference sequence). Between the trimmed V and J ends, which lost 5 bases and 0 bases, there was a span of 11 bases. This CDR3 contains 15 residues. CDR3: CASSSGVASGNTIYF. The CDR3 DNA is TGTGCCAGCAGCTCCGGGGTGGCCTCTGGAAACACCATATATTTT.

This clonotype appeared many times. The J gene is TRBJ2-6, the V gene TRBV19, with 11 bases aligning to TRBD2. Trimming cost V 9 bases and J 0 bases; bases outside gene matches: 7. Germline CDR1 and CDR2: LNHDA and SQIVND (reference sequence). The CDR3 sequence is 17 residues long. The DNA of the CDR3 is TGTGCCAGCTCAACTAGCGGGAGTTACTCTGGGGCCAACGTCCTGACTTTC. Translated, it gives CASSTSGSYSGANVLTF.

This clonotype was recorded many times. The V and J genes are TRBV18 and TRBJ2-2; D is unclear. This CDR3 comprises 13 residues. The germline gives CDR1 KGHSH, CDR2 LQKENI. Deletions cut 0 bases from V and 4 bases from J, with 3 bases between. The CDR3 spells CASSPPGTGELFF. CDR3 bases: TGTGCCAGCTCACCACCGGGCACCGGGGAGCTGTTTTTT.

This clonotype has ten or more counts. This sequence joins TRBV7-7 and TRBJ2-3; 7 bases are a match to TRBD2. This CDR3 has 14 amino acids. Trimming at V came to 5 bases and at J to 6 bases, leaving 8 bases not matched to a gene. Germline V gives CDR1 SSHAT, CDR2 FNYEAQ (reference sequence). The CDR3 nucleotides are TGTGCCAGCAGCCCCGGACTAGTAGGCGATACGCAGTATTTT. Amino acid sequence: CASSPGLVGDTQYF. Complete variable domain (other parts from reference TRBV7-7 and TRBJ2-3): GAGVSQSPRYKVTKRGQDVTLRCDPISSHATLYWYQQALGQGPEFLTYFNYEAQPDKSGLPSDRFSAERPEGSISTLTIQRTEQRDSAMYRCASSPGLVGDTQYFGPGTRLTVL.

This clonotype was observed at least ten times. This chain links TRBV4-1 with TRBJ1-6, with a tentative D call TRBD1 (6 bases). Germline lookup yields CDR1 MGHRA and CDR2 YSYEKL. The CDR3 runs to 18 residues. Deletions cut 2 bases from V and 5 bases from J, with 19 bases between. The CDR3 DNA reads TGCGCCAGCAGCCAACAGGGGTTTACCTCCATCGATAATTCACCCCTCCACTTT. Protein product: CASSQQGFTSIDNSPLHF.

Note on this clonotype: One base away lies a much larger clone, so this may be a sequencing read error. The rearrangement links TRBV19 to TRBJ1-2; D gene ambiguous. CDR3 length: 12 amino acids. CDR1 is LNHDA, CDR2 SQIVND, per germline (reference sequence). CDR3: CASSTRHYCYTF. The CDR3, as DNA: TGTGCCAGTAGTACCCGACACTATTGCTACACCTTC. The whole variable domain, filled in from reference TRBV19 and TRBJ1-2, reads DGGITQSPKYLFRKEGQNVTLSCEQNLNHDAMYWYRQDPGQGLRLIYYSQIVNDFQKGDIAEGYSVSREKKESFPLTVTSAQKNPTAFYLCASSTRHYCYTFGSGTRLTVV.

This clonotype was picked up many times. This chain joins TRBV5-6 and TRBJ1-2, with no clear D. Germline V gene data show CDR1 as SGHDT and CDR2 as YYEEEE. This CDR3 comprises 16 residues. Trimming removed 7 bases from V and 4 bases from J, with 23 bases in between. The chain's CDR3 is CASSEINSRKTYGYTF. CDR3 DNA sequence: TGTGCCAGCTCGGAAATCAATAGTCGAAAGACCTATGGCTACACCTTC.

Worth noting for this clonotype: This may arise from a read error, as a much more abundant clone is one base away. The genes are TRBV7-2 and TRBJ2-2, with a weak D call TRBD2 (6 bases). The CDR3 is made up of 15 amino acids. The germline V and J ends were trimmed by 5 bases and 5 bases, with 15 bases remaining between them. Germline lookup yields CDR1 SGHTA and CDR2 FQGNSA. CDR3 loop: CASSPRGRGTGELFF. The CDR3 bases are TGTGCCAGCAGCCCCCGGGGGAGAGGGACCGGGGAGCTGTTTTTT.

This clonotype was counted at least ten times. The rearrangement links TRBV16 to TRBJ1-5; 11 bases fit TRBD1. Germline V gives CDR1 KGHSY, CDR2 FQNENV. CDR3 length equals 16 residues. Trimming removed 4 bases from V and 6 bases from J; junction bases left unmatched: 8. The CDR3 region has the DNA TGTGCCAGCAGCCCCGGGACAGGGGGGTTTATTCAGCCCCAGCATTTT. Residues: CASSPGTGGFIQPQHF.

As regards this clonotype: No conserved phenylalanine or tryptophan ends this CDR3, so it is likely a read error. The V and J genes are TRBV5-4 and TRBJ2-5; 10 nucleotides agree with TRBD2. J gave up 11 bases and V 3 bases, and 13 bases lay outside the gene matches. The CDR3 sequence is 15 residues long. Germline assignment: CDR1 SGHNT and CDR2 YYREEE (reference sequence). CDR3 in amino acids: CASSSAGGDTGEQYL. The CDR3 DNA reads TGTGCCAGCAGCTCAGCGGGAGGGGACACGGGGGAGCAGTACCTC.

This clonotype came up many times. CDR3 in amino acids: CASSSPGGNSYEQYF. The DNA for the CDR3 is TGTGCCAGCAGCTCACCAGGGGGCAACTCCTACGAGCAGTACTTC. V is TRBV6-6 and J is TRBJ2-7; 8 nucleotides match TRBD1. The germline V gene encodes CDR1 MNHNY and CDR2 SVGAGI (reference sequence). V gave up 6 bases and J gave up 0 bases; unmatched junction bases: 7. This CDR3 contains 15 residues.

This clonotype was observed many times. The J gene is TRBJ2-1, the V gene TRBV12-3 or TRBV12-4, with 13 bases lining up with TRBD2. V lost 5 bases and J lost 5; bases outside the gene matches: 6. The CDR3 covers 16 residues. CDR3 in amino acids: CASSPRLAGGDNEQFF. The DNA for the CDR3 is TGTGCCAGCAGTCCTCGACTAGCGGGGGGCGACAATGAGCAGTTCTTC.

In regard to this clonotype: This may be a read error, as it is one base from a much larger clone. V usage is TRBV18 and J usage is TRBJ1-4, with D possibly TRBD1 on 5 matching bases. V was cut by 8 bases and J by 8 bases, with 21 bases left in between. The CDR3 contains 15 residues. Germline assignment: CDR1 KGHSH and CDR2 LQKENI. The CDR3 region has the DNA TGTGCCAGCCCATACCGGGACCAAAGGCGGGAAAAACTGTTTTTT. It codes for CASPYRDQRREKLFF.

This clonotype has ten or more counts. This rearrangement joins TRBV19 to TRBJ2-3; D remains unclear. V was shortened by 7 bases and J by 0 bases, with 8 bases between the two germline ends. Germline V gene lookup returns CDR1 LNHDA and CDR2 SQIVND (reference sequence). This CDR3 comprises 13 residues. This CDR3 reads CASKVGSTDTQYF. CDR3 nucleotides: TGTGCCAGTAAGGTCGGTAGCACAGATACGCAGTATTTT.

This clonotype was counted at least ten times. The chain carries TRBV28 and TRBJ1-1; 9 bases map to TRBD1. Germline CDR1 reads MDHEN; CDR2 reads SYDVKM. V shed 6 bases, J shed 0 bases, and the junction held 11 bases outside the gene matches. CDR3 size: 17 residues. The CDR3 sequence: CASRVPGQGGLNTEAFF. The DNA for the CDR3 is TGTGCCAGCAGGGTCCCGGGACAGGGAGGGTTGAACACTGAAGCTTTCTTT.

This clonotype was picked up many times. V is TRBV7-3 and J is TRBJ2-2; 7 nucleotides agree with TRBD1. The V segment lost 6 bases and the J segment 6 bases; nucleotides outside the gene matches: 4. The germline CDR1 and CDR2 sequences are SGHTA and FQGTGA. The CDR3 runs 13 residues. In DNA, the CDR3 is TGTGCCAGCAGAAGACAGGGCTCCGGGGAGCTGTTTTTT. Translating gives CASRRQGSGELFF.

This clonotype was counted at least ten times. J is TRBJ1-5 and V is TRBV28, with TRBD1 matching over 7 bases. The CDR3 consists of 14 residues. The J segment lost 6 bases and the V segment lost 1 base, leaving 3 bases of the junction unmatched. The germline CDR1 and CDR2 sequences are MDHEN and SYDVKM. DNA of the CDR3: TGTGCCAGCAGTTTATCAGGGGGTAGTCAGCCCCAGCATTTT. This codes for CASSLSGGSQPQHF. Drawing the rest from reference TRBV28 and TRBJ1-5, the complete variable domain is DVKVTQSSRYLVKRTGEKVFLECVQDMDHENMFWYRQDPGLGLRLIYFSYDVKMKEKGDIPEGYSVSREKKERFSLILESASTNQTSMYLCASSLSGGSQPQHFGDGTRLSIL.

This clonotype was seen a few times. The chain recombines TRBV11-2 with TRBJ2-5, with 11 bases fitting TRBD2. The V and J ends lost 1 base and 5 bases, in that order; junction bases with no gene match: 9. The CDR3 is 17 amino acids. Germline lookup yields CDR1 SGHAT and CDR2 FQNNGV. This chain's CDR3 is CASSLGGLAAHDETQYF. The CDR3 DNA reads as TGTGCCAGCAGCTTAGGGGGACTAGCGGCCCACGACGAGACCCAGTACTTC. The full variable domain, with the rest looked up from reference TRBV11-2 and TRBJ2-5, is EAGVAQSPRYKIIEKRQSVAFWCNPISGHATLYWYQQILGQGPKLLIQFQNNGVVDDSQLPKDRFSAERLKGVDSTLKIQPAKLEDSAVYLCASSLGGLAAHDETQYFGPGTRLLVL.

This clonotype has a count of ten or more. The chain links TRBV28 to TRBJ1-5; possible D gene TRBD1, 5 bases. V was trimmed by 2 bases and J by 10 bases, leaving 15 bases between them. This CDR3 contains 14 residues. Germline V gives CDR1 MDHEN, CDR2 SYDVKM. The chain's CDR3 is CASSLTGISIPQHF. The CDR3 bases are TGTGCCAGCAGTTTAACAGGTATCAGTATACCCCAGCATTTT.

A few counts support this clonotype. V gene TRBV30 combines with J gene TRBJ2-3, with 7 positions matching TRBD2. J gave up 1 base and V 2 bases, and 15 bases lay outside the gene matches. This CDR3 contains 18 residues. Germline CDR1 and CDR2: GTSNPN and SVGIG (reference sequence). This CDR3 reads CAWSMWEGPRGRTDTQYF. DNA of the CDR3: TGTGCCTGGAGTATGTGGGAGGGCCCCCGAGGACGCACAGATACGCAGTATTTT.

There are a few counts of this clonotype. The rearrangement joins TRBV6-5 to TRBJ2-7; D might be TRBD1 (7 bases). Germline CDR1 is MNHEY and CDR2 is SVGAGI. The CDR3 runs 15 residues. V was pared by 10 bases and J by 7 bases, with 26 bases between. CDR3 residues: CATRGGAGGSLEQYF. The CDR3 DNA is TGTGCCACTCGGGGTGGGGCAGGGGGGTCCCTGGAGCAGTACTTC.